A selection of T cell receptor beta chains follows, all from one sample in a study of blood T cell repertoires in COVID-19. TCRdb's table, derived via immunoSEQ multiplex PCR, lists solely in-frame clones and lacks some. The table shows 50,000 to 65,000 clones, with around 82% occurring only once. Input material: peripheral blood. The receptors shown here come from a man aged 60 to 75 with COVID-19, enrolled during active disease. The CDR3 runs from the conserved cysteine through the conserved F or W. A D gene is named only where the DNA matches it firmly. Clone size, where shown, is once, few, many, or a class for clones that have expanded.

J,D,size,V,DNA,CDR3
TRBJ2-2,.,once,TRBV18,TGTGCCAGCTCCCCCTTTCCGGTCGGGGAGCTGTTTTTT,CASSPFPVGELFF
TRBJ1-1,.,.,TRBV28,TGTGCCAGCAGTTCCCCCGGTACTGAAGCTTTCTTT,CASSSPGTEAFF
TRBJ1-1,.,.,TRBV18,TGTGCCAGCTCACCAGACAGATCACTGGGAGCTTTCTTT,CASSPDRSLGAFF
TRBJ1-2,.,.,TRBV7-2,TGTGCCAGCAGCTTATCAGGGATGGGTTATGGCTACACCTTC,CASSLSGMGYGYTF
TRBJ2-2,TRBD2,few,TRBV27,TGTGCCAGCAGTGGTTATCCTAGCGGGAGGGGATTTATCGGGGAGCTGTTTTTT,CASSGYPSGRGFIGELFF
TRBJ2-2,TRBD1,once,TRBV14,TGTGCCAGCAGCCCCGACAGGACAGGGCGCAGAACCGGGGAGCTGTTTTTT,CASSPDRTGRRTGELFF
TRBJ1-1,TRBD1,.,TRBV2,TGTGCCAGCAGTGAGGACAGGGGACGGGGGACTGAAGCTTTCTTT,CASSEDRGRGTEAFF
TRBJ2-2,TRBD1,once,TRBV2,TGTGCCAGCACCGAAGGACAGGGCCTCGGGGAGCTGTTTTTT,CASTEGQGLGELFF
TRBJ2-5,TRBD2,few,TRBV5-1,TGCGCCAGCAGCTTTCGGCTAGCGGGAGCAAGTGGAGAGACCCAGTACTTC,CASSFRLAGASGETQYF
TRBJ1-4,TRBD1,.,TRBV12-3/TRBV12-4,TGTGCCAGCAGTTGGACAGGGGATGAAAAACTGTTTTTT,CASSWTGDEKLFF
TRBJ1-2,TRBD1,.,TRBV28,TGTGCCAGCAGACTGGGACAGGGTAGTTATGGCTACACCTTC,CASRLGQGSYGYTF
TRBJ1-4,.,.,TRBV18,TGTGCCAGCCGGACAGAGAATGAAAAACTGTTTTTT,CASRTENEKLFF
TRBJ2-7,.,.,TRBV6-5,TGTGCCAGCATCCCCAGAGGGGGTGAAAGGTACGAGCAGTACTTC,CASIPRGGERYEQYF
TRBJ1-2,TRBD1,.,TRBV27,TGTGCCAGCAGTTTAAGGGGACAGGGGGATGGCTACACCTTC,CASSLRGQGDGYTF
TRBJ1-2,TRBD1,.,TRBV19,TGTGCCAGTTGGACAGGCTCTCTAGATGGCGGCTACACCTTC,CASWTGSLDGGYTF
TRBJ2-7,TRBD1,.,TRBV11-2,TGTGCCAGCAGCTCTCTAAGGACAGGGGGAATTTACGAGCAGTACTTC,CASSSLRTGGIYEQYF
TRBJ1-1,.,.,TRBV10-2,TGCGCCAGCTCCCAGCCTCCGGGTGGAACTGAAGCTTTCTTT,CASSQPPGGTEAFF
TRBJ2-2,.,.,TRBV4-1,TGCGCCAGCAGCCAAGGGAGGGCCCCGAACACCGGGGAGCTGTTTTTT,CASSQGRAPNTGELFF
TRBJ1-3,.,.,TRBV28,TGTGCCAGCAGCCCCCCGGACGGGATCTCTGGAAACACCATATATTTT,CASSPPDGISGNTIYF
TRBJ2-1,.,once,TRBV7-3,TGTGCCAGCAGCTTAAACCCCCCGGGGGACCTTGGGGAGGAGCAGTTCTTC,CASSLNPPGDLGEEQFF
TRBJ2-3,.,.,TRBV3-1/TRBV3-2,TGTGCCAGCAGCCAAGAGATAGTAGATACGCAGTATTTT,CASSQEIVDTQYF
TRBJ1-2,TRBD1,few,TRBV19,TGTGCCAGTAGGATCGTCCATCCGGGACAGTTGGACTATGGCTACACCTTC,CASRIVHPGQLDYGYTF
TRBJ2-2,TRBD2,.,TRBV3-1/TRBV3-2,TGTGCGGGCGGGGCGGGGGCCGGGGAGCTGTTTTTT,CAGGAGAGELFF
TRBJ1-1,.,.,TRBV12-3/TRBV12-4,TGTGCCAGCAGAGGACAGTTGAACACTGAAGCTTTCTTT,CASRGQLNTEAFF
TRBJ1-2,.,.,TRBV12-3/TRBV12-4,TGTGCCACATCACAGGGCAGTGGGGGCTACACCTTC,CATSQGSGGYTF
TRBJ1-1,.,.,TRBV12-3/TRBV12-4,TGTGCCAGCAGGAGAGCAGGTACTGAAGCTTTCTTT,CASRRAGTEAFF
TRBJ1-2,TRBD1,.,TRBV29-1,TGCAGCGTTGAAGGTACAGGGGGCGTCAACTATGGCTACACCTTC,CSVEGTGGVNYGYTF
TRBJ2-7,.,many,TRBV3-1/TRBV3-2,TGTGCCAGCAGCTTCCCTACAGGAAACGAGCAGTACTTC,CASSFPTGNEQYF
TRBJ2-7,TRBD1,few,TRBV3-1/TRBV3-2,TGTGCCAGCAGCCAAGCCCGGGACAGCGTCTCCTACGAGCAGTACTTC,CASSQARDSVSYEQYF
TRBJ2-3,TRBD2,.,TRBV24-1,TGTGCCACCAGTGATCCTAGCGGGCTGGGCACAGATACGCAGTATTTT,CATSDPSGLGTDTQYF
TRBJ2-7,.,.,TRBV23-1,TGCGCCAGCAGTCACAGGAGGGGCGTTTGGTACGAGCAGTACTTC,CASSHRRGVWYEQYF
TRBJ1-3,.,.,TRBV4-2,TGTGCCAGCAGCCGATTAATCCAGGGGAGAAACACCATATATTTT,CASSRLIQGRNTIYF
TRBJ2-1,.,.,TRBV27,TGTGCCAGCAGCCACCGTTCTAGCAATGAGCAGTTCTTC,CASSHRSSNEQFF
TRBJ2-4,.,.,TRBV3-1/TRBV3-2,TGTGCCAGCAGCCAAGATGTGACAGACCAGGGCATTCAGTACTTC,CASSQDVTDQGIQYF
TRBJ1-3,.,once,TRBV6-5,TGTGCCAGCAAATACAGAACCGGGGACACCATATATTTT,CASKYRTGDTIYF
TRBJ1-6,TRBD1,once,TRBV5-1,TGCGCCAGCAGCCCGCAGACAGGGAGTTCACCCCTCCACTTT,CASSPQTGSSPLHF
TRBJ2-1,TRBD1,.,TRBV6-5,TGTGCCAGCAGTTACAGGGGGCAGCGGGAGCAGTTCTTC,CASSYRGQREQFF
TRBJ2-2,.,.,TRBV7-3,TGTGCCAGCAGCTTAACACGGGAGAACACCGGGGAGCTGTTTTTT,CASSLTRENTGELFF
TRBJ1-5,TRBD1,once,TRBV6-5,TGTGCCACAGACGAGCCTGGGACAGAAGGCAATTTT,CATDEPGTEGNF
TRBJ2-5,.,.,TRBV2,TGTGCCAGCACTCCCCGGGTAGGGAGCGAAGAGACCCAGTACTTC,CASTPRVGSEETQYF
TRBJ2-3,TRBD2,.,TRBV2,TGTGCCAGCAGTAGACTAGCAAGCACAGATACGCAGTATTTT,CASSRLASTDTQYF
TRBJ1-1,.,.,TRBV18,TGTGCCAGCTCATACAACAGGGATGTGCCTGAAGCTTTCTTT,CASSYNRDVPEAFF
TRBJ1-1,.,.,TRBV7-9,TGTGCCAGCAGCTCGCGACAGATGAACACTGAAGCTTTCTTT,CASSSRQMNTEAFF
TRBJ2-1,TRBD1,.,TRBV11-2,TGTGCCAGCAGCTCCAGGGACAGGGGCTACAATGAGCAGTTCTTC,CASSSRDRGYNEQFF
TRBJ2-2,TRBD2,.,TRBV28,TGTGCCAGCAGTTTACCTAGCGGGGGGGCCTTTATTGGGAGCGGGGAGCTGTTTTTT,CASSLPSGGAFIGSGELFF
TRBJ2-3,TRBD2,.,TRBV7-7,TGTGCCAGCAGCTTCGTAGGACTAGCGGGTCCGATAGGGTCCACAGATACGCAGTATTTT,CASSFVGLAGPIGSTDTQYF
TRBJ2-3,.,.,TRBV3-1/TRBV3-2,TGTGCCAGCAGCACCCGACTAGTCAGCCCAGATACGCAGTATTTT,CASSTRLVSPDTQYF
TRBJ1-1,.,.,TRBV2,TGTGCCAGCAGTGATTTCAATCAGGGCAGCACTGAAGCTTTCTTT,CASSDFNQGSTEAFF
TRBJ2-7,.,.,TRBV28,TGTGCCAGCAGTTTCCCCAGGGTTGGCGAGCAGTACTTC,CASSFPRVGEQYF
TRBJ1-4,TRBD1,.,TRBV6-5,TGTGCCAGCAGTCGAGAGGGGGCCACTAATGAAAAACTGTTTTTT,CASSREGATNEKLFF
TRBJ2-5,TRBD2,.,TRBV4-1,TGCGCCAGCAGCCAAGAAGGGACTAGCGCACAAGAGACCCAGTACTTC,CASSQEGTSAQETQYF